These T cell receptor beta chains were read from a single sample in a study of T cell therapy after organ transplantation. The method was immunoSEQ multiplex PCR; TCRdb's version includes in-frame clones alone and lacks a portion of them. Of around 4,800 clones in the sample, around 62% were seen once. Their specific antigens are unknown. The sample consisted of CD8+ T cells from blood, taken after autologous CMV-specific T cell therapy. The source of these receptors is a human patient who had received a solid organ transplant and had CMV disease. Part of the T cell pool may stem from the graft donor. CDR3s include the opening cysteine and the closing phenylalanine or tryptophan. A D gene is named only where the DNA matches it firmly. Not all rows give a size; the values are once, few, many and, for expanded clones, a class.

d_call: .; clone_size: .; v_call: TRBV7-9; j_call: TRBJ2-3; cdr3_aa: CASRRNTDTQYF; cdr3_nt: TGTGCCAGCAGGAGAAACACAGATACGCAGTATTTT
d_call: .; clone_size: medium-sized; v_call: TRBV5-1; j_call: TRBJ2-1; cdr3_aa: CASSLVSGYWNEQFF; cdr3_nt: TGCGCCAGCAGCTTGGTTTCGGGGTACTGGAATGAGCAGTTCTTC
d_call: TRBD1; clone_size: .; v_call: TRBV27; j_call: TRBJ1-2; cdr3_aa: CASRAGTGDHGYTF; cdr3_nt: TGTGCCAGCAGAGCCGGGACAGGGGATCATGGCTACACCTTC
d_call: TRBD2; clone_size: .; v_call: TRBV19; j_call: TRBJ2-7; cdr3_aa: CASSLGLAASYEQYF; cdr3_nt: TGTGCCAGTAGTCTCGGACTAGCGGCCTCCTACGAGCAGTACTTC
d_call: TRBD2; clone_size: .; v_call: TRBV7-4; j_call: TRBJ2-1; cdr3_aa: CASSIHERGLLSVQFF; cdr3_nt: TGTGCCAGCAGCATCCATGAGCGGGGGCTCCTCTCGGTGCAGTTCTTC
d_call: TRBD1; clone_size: .; v_call: TRBV27; j_call: TRBJ1-5; cdr3_aa: CASSLSGQSNQPQHF; cdr3_nt: TGTGCCAGCAGTTTATCGGGACAGTCTAATCAGCCCCAGCATTTT
d_call: .; clone_size: .; v_call: TRBV5-1; j_call: TRBJ1-1; cdr3_aa: CASSLVGTEAFF; cdr3_nt: TGCGCCAGCAGCTTGGTTGGGACTGAAGCTTTCTTT
d_call: .; clone_size: .; v_call: TRBV7-9; j_call: TRBJ2-5; cdr3_aa: CASRFEETQYF; cdr3_nt: TGTGCCAGCAGATTCGAAGAGACCCAGTACTTC
d_call: .; clone_size: once; v_call: TRBV27; j_call: TRBJ2-5; cdr3_aa: CASSYSNQGTQYF; cdr3_nt: TGTGCCAGCAGTTACTCGAACCAGGGCACCCAGTACTTC
d_call: .; clone_size: .; v_call: TRBV11-3; j_call: TRBJ1-5; cdr3_aa: CASSLSAGNNQPQHF; cdr3_nt: TGTGCCAGCAGCTTAAGCGCGGGTAATAATCAGCCCCAGCATTTT
d_call: .; clone_size: .; v_call: TRBV21-1; j_call: TRBJ1-5; cdr3_aa: CASSKRGRGPGEPQHF; cdr3_nt: TGTGCCAGCAGCAAAAGGGGCAGGGGGCCGGGTGAGCCCCAGCATTTT
d_call: .; clone_size: medium-sized; v_call: TRBV27; j_call: TRBJ2-7; cdr3_aa: CASSFGGEQYF; cdr3_nt: TGTGCCAGCAGTTTCGGGGGCGAGCAGTACTTC
d_call: TRBD2; clone_size: .; v_call: TRBV29-1; j_call: TRBJ2-2; cdr3_aa: CSVGRGSGTGELFF; cdr3_nt: TGCAGCGTTGGGCGCGGGAGCGGAACCGGGGAGCTGTTTTTT
d_call: .; clone_size: .; v_call: TRBV11-2; j_call: TRBJ1-4; cdr3_aa: CASSLYITGINEKLFF; cdr3_nt: TGTGCCAGCAGCTTATATATCACAGGGATTAATGAAAAACTGTTTTTT
d_call: .; clone_size: .; v_call: TRBV27; j_call: TRBJ1-5; cdr3_aa: CASRPKGLSQPQHF; cdr3_nt: TGTGCCAGCAGACCCAAAGGGCTAAGTCAGCCCCAGCATTTT
d_call: .; clone_size: .; v_call: TRBV27; j_call: TRBJ2-7; cdr3_aa: CASSLTPRGSHEQYF; cdr3_nt: TGTGCCAGCAGTTTAACCCCGCGAGGGTCCCACGAGCAGTACTTC
d_call: .; clone_size: .; v_call: TRBV7-9; j_call: TRBJ1-1; cdr3_aa: CASSLPGNTEAFF; cdr3_nt: TGTGCCAGCAGCCTCCCAGGGAACACTGAAGCTTTCTTT
d_call: TRBD1; clone_size: .; v_call: TRBV6-5; j_call: TRBJ1-2; cdr3_aa: CASSYSTGGHYGYTF; cdr3_nt: TGTGCCAGCAGTTACTCGACAGGGGGCCACTATGGCTACACCTTC
d_call: .; clone_size: .; v_call: TRBV4-2; j_call: TRBJ2-1; cdr3_aa: CASSQDLGGNEQFF; cdr3_nt: TGTGCCAGCAGCCAAGATCTCGGCGGCAATGAGCAGTTCTTC
d_call: .; clone_size: .; v_call: TRBV27; j_call: TRBJ2-7; cdr3_aa: CASSLSSGSGYEQYF; cdr3_nt: TGTGCCAGCAGTTTATCTTCGGGTAGTGGGTACGAGCAGTACTTC
d_call: .; clone_size: .; v_call: TRBV7-9; j_call: TRBJ2-2; cdr3_aa: CASSSLSLLGGELFF; cdr3_nt: TGTGCCAGCAGTTCATTGTCGCTGCTAGGCGGGGAGCTGTTTTTT
d_call: TRBD1; clone_size: .; v_call: TRBV7-9; j_call: TRBJ2-7; cdr3_aa: CASSLGTDEQYF; cdr3_nt: TGTGCCAGCAGCCTTGGGACAGACGAGCAGTACTTC
d_call: .; clone_size: .; v_call: TRBV5-4; j_call: TRBJ2-5; cdr3_aa: CASSLDLGGGPETQYF; cdr3_nt: TGTGCCAGCAGCTTAGATCTGGGGGGGGGCCCAGAGACCCAGTACTTC